The source of this T cell receptor (beta chain) is a study of spatial heterogeneity in lung cancer. Noted time point: blood at routine non-recurrence follow-up after resection. Via MiXCR, TCRdb re-called the 5' RACE reads, giving one row per CDR3 protein. This table has around 44,000 distinct CDR3 sequences, roughly a tenth appearing once. V was shortened by 5 bases and J by 4 bases, with 11 bases between the two germline ends. The CDR3 covers 14 residues. This clonotype was seen ten or more times. This chain joins TRBV12-3 or TRBV12-4 and TRBJ2-2; tentative D call: TRBD1 (6 bases). The sequence derives from a female donor with early-stage non-small cell lung cancer. The source material was PBMCs, sampled at follow-up. The CDR3 sequence is CASSGQSFTGELFF. The DNA of the CDR3 is TGTGCCAGCAGTGGACAGTCGTTCACCGGGGAGCTGTTTTTT.